This T cell receptor beta chain emerged from a study of blood T cell repertoires in COVID-19. For the study at large: Italy, Spain and the United States were the sources of the convalescent and acute COVID-19 samples.

Source study methods: From reference gene primer amplification, estimates of nucleated cell counts were derived. Produced via immunoSEQ multiplex PCR; TCRdb's table is partial and in-frame only. D and trimming come from the DNA, and the V and J calls and clone size come from that table. Found here are 97,000 or so clones, roughly 78% of them singletons; the top ten hold about a sixth. Trimming removed 3 bases at V and 7 bases at J, with 20 bases between. Germline-derived CDR1 and CDR2 are SGHNT and YYREEE (reference sequence). The CDR3 spans 16 residues. Sequenced: peripheral blood. This sequence joins TRBV5-4 and TRBJ2-1; D may be TRBD1 (6 bases). The TCR was taken from an elderly woman with active or convalescent COVID-19. The CDR3 coding sequence is TGTGCCAGCAGCTCTGGCTGGGCAGGGGAAAGGAATGAGCAGTTCTTC. It codes for CASSSGWAGERNEQFF.